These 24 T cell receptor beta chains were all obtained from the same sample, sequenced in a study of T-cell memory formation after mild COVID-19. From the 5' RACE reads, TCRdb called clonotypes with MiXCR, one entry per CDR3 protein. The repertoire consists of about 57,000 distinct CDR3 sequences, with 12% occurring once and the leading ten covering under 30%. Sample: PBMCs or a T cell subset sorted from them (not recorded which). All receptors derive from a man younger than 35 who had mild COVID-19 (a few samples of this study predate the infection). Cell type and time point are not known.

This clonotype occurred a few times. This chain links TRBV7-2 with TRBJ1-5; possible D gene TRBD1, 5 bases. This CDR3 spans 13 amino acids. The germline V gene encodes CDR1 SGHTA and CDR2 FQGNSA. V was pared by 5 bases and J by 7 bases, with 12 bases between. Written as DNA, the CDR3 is TGTGCCAGCAGCGAGGGACGACGGCAGCCCCAGCATTTT. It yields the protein CASSEGRRQPQHF. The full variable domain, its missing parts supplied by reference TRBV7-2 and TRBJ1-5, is GAGVSQSPSNKVTEKGKDVELRCDPISGHTALYWYRQSLGQGLEFLIYFQGNSAPDKSGLPSDRFSAERTGGSVSTLTIQRTQQEDSAVYLCASSEGRRQPQHFGDGTRLSIL.

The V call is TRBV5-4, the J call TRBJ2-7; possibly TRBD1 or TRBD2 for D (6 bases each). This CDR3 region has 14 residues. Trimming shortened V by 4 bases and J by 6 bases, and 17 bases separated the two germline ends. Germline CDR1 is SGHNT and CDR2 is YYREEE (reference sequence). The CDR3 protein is CASSPQGGLSEQYV. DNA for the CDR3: TGTGCCAGCAGCCCCCAAGGGGGGCTAAGCGAGCAGTACGTC.

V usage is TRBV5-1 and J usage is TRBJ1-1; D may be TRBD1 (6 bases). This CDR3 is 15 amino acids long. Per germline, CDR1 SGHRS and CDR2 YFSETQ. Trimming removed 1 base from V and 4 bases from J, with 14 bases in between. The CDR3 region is CASSLLGGAGTEAFF. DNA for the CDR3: TGCGCCAGCAGCTTGTTGGGGGGCGCCGGCACTGAAGCTTTCTTT. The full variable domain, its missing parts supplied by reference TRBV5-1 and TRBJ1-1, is KAGVTQTPRYLIKTRGQQVTLSCSPISGHRSVSWYQQTPGQGLQFLFEYFSETQRNKGNFPGRFSGRQFSNSRSEMNVSTLELGDSALYLCASSLLGGAGTEAFFGQGTRLTVV.

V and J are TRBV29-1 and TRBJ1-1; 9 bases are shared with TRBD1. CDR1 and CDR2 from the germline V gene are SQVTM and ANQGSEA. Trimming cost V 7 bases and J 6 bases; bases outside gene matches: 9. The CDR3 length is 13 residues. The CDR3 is CSGGQGWGSEAFF. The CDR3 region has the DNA TGCAGCGGGGGACAGGGTTGGGGGTCTGAAGCTTTCTTT.

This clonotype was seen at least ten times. CDR3 residues: CASSLEPRGLDEKLFF. In nucleotides, the CDR3 is TGTGCCAGCAGCTTAGAGCCCAGGGGGCTGGATGAAAAACTGTTTTTT. The chain employs TRBV7-2 and TRBJ1-4; 8 bases are shared with TRBD1. Germline CDR1 reads SGHTA; CDR2 reads FQGNSA. V shed 1 base and J 6 bases; nucleotides not matched to a gene: 7. This CDR3 has 16 residues.

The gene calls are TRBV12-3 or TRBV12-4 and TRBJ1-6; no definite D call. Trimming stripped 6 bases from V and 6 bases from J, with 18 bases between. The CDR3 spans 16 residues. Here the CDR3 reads CASSFLGSRTNSPLHF. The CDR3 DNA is TGTGCCAGCAGCTTCCTTGGAAGTCGAACTAATTCACCCCTCCACTTT.

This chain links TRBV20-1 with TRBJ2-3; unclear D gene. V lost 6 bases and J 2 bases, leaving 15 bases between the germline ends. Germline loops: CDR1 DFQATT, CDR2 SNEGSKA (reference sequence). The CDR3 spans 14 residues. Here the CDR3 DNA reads TGCAGTGCCGCTAGGGCGGTAATCACAGATACGCAGTATTTT. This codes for CSAARAVITDTQYF.

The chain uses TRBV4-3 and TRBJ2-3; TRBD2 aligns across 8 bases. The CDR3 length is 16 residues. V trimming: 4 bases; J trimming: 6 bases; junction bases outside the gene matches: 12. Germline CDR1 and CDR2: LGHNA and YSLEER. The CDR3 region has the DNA TGCGCCAGCAGCCCCCGACGGGGGGGCGGGTCGGATACGCAGTATTTT. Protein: CASSPRRGGGSDTQYF.

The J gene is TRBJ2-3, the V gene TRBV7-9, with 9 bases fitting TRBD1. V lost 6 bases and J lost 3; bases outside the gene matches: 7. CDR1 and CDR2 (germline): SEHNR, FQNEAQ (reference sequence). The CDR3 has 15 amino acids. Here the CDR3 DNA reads TGTGCCAGCAGATCCGGGACAGGGTCGACAGATACGCAGTATTTT. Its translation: CASRSGTGSTDTQYF.

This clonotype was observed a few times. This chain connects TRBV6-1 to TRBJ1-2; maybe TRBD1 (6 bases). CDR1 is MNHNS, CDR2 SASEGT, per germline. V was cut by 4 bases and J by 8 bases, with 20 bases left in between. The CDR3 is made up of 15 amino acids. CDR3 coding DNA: TGTGCCAGCAGTGGAAACCAGGGGTCCCTCCAGGGCTACACCTTC. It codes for CASSGNQGSLQGYTF.

As DNA, the CDR3 is TGTGCCACCAGCAGAGTTGGTGAGCAGTTCTTC. Protein sequence: CATSRVGEQFF. The chain uses TRBV15 and TRBJ2-1; D is ambiguous. V was trimmed by 1 base and J by 9 bases, leaving 4 bases between them. The CDR3 has 11 residues. The germline V gene encodes CDR1 LNHNV and CDR2 YYDKDF (reference sequence).

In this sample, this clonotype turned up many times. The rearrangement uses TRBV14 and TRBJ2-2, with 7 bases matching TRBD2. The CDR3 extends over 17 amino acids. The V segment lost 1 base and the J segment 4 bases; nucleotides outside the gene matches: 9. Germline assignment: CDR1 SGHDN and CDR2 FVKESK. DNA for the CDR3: TGTGCCAGCAGCCAAGGCCCGCGGGGGAGGCTCACCGGGGAGCTGTTTTTT. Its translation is CASSQGPRGRLTGELFF. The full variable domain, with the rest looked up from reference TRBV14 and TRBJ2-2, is EAGVTQFPSHSVIEKGQTVTLRCDPISGHDNLYWYRRVMGKEIKFLLHFVKESKQDESGMPNNRFLAERTGGTYSTLKVQPAELEDSGVYFCASSQGPRGRLTGELFFGEGSRLTVL.

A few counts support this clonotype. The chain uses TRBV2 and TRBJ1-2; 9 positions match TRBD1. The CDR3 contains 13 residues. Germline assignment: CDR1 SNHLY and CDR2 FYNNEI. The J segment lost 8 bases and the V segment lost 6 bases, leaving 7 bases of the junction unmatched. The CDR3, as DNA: TGTGCCAGCAGCGCGGGACAGGGTCGCGGCTACACCTTC. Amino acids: CASSAGQGRGYTF.

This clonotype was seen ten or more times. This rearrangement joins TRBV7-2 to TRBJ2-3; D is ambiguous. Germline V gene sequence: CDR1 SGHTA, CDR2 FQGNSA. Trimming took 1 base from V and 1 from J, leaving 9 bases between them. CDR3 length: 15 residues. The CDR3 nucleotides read TGTGCCAGCAGCTTAGTCGGTCCCGGCACAGATACGCAGTATTTT. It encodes CASSLVGPGTDTQYF.

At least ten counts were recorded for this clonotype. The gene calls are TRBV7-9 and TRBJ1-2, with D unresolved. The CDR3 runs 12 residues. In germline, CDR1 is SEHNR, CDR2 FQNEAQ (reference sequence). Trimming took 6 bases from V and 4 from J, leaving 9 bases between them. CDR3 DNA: TGTGCCAGCAGTTCCGACTTCTATGGCTACACCTTC. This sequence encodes CASSSDFYGYTF.

CDR3 loop: CASSQEWIRGRIMNTEAFF. Here the CDR3 DNA reads TGCGCCAGCAGCCAAGAATGGATCAGGGGGAGGATAATGAACACTGAAGCTTTCTTT. The chain has TRBV4-3 and TRBJ1-1; 7 nucleotides match TRBD1. The CDR3 consists of 19 residues. The V segment lost 0 bases and the J segment 0 bases; nucleotides outside the gene matches: 13. Germline V gene lookup returns CDR1 LGHNA and CDR2 YSLEER.

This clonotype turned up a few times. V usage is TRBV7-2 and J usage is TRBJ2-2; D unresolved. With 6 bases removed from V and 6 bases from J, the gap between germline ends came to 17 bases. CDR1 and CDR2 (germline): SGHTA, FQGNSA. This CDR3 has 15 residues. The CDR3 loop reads CASRPFLASAGELFF. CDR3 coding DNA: TGTGCCAGCAGGCCTTTCCTGGCGTCCGCCGGGGAGCTGTTTTTT. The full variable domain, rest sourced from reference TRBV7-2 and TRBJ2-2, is GAGVSQSPSNKVTEKGKDVELRCDPISGHTALYWYRQSLGQGLEFLIYFQGNSAPDKSGLPSDRFSAERTGGSVSTLTIQRTQQEDSAVYLCASRPFLASAGELFFGEGSRLTVL.

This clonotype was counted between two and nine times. The CDR3 protein is CASSQEELRTYEQYV. The CDR3 DNA reads as TGCGCCAGCAGCCAAGAGGAGTTGCGCACCTACGAGCAGTACGTC. This chain connects TRBV4-1 to TRBJ2-7, with D hard to call. V lost 0 bases and J 2 bases, leaving 11 bases between the germline ends. CDR3 size: 15 residues. CDR1 is MGHRA, CDR2 YSYEKL, per germline.

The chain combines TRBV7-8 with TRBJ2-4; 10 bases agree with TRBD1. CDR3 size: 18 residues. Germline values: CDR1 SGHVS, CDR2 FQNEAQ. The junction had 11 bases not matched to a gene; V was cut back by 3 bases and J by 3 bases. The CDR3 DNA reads TGTGCCAGCAGCTTCGAGAGGGGACAGGGGAGGGACAAAAACATTCAGTACTTC. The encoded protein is CASSFERGQGRDKNIQYF.

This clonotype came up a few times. CDR3 nucleotide sequence: TGTGCCAGCAGTTTTATACGGTACCGGGACAGGGGGCACTCTGGGGCCAACGTCCTGACTTTC. This sequence encodes CASSFIRYRDRGHSGANVLTF. The gene calls are TRBV12-3 or TRBV12-4 and TRBJ2-6; 12 bases line up with TRBD1. The CDR3 contains 21 residues. V dropped 3 bases and J dropped 0; count of bases not matched to a gene: 12.

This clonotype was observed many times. This CDR3 is CASSPLEGKGNTEAFF. CDR3 in DNA: TGCGCCAGCAGCCCACTCGAGGGGAAGGGGAACACTGAAGCTTTCTTT. The J gene is TRBJ1-1, the V gene TRBV4-3, with a possible D match to TRBD1 (5 bases). This CDR3 is built from 16 residues. CDR1 LGHNA and CDR2 YSLEER come from the germline V gene. V gave up 4 bases and J gave up 1 base, with 16 bases separating them.

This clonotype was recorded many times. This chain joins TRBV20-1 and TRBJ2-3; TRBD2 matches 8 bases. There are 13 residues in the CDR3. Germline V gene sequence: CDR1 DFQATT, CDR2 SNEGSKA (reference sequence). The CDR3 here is CRIGGASTDTQYF. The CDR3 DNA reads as TGCAGGATCGGGGGGGCCAGCACAGATACGCAGTATTTT.

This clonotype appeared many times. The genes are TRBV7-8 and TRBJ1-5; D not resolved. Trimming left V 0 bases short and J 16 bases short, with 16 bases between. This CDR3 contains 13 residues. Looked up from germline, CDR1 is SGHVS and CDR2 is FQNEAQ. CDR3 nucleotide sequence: TGTGCCAGCAGCTTAGCCCCTTCGGGCCGACTACATTTT. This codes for CASSLAPSGRLHF.

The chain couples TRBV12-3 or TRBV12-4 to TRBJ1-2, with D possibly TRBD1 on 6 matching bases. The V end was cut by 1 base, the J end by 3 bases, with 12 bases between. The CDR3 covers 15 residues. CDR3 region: CASSLVGAADYGYTF. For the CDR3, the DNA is TGTGCCAGCAGTTTAGTGGGGGCGGCGGACTATGGCTACACCTTC.